Below, one TCR beta chain is given with its context. Treatment of the sample: oral pan-JAK inhibitor, 5-10 mg twice daily. The CDR3 is made up of 16 amino acids. Germline CDR1 SGHVS, CDR2 FNYEAQ. The trim removed 4 bases at V and 3 bases at J, leaving 10 bases unmatched. This entry is derived from a study of CD8+ T cells in alopecia areata. Once RNA had been extracted, it was reverse transcribed into cDNA to act as the sequencing template. Here immunoSEQ multiplex PCR was the method, and the copy in TCRdb shows in-frame clones only, minus some. The sample includes some 200,000 clones, 55% to 70% seen only once; the top ten take 5.5% to 6%.

The material sequenced was CD4+ T cells sorted from blood, taken at week 24, from a patient treated with tofacitinib. The source is a human donor with alopecia areata. The gene calls are TRBV7-6 and TRBJ2-7; TRBD2 matches at 9 bases. The CDR3 spells CASSSSPLAGNYEQYF. CDR3 sequence (DNA): TGTGCCAGCAGCTCCTCCCCCCTAGCGGGGAACTACGAGCAGTACTTC.